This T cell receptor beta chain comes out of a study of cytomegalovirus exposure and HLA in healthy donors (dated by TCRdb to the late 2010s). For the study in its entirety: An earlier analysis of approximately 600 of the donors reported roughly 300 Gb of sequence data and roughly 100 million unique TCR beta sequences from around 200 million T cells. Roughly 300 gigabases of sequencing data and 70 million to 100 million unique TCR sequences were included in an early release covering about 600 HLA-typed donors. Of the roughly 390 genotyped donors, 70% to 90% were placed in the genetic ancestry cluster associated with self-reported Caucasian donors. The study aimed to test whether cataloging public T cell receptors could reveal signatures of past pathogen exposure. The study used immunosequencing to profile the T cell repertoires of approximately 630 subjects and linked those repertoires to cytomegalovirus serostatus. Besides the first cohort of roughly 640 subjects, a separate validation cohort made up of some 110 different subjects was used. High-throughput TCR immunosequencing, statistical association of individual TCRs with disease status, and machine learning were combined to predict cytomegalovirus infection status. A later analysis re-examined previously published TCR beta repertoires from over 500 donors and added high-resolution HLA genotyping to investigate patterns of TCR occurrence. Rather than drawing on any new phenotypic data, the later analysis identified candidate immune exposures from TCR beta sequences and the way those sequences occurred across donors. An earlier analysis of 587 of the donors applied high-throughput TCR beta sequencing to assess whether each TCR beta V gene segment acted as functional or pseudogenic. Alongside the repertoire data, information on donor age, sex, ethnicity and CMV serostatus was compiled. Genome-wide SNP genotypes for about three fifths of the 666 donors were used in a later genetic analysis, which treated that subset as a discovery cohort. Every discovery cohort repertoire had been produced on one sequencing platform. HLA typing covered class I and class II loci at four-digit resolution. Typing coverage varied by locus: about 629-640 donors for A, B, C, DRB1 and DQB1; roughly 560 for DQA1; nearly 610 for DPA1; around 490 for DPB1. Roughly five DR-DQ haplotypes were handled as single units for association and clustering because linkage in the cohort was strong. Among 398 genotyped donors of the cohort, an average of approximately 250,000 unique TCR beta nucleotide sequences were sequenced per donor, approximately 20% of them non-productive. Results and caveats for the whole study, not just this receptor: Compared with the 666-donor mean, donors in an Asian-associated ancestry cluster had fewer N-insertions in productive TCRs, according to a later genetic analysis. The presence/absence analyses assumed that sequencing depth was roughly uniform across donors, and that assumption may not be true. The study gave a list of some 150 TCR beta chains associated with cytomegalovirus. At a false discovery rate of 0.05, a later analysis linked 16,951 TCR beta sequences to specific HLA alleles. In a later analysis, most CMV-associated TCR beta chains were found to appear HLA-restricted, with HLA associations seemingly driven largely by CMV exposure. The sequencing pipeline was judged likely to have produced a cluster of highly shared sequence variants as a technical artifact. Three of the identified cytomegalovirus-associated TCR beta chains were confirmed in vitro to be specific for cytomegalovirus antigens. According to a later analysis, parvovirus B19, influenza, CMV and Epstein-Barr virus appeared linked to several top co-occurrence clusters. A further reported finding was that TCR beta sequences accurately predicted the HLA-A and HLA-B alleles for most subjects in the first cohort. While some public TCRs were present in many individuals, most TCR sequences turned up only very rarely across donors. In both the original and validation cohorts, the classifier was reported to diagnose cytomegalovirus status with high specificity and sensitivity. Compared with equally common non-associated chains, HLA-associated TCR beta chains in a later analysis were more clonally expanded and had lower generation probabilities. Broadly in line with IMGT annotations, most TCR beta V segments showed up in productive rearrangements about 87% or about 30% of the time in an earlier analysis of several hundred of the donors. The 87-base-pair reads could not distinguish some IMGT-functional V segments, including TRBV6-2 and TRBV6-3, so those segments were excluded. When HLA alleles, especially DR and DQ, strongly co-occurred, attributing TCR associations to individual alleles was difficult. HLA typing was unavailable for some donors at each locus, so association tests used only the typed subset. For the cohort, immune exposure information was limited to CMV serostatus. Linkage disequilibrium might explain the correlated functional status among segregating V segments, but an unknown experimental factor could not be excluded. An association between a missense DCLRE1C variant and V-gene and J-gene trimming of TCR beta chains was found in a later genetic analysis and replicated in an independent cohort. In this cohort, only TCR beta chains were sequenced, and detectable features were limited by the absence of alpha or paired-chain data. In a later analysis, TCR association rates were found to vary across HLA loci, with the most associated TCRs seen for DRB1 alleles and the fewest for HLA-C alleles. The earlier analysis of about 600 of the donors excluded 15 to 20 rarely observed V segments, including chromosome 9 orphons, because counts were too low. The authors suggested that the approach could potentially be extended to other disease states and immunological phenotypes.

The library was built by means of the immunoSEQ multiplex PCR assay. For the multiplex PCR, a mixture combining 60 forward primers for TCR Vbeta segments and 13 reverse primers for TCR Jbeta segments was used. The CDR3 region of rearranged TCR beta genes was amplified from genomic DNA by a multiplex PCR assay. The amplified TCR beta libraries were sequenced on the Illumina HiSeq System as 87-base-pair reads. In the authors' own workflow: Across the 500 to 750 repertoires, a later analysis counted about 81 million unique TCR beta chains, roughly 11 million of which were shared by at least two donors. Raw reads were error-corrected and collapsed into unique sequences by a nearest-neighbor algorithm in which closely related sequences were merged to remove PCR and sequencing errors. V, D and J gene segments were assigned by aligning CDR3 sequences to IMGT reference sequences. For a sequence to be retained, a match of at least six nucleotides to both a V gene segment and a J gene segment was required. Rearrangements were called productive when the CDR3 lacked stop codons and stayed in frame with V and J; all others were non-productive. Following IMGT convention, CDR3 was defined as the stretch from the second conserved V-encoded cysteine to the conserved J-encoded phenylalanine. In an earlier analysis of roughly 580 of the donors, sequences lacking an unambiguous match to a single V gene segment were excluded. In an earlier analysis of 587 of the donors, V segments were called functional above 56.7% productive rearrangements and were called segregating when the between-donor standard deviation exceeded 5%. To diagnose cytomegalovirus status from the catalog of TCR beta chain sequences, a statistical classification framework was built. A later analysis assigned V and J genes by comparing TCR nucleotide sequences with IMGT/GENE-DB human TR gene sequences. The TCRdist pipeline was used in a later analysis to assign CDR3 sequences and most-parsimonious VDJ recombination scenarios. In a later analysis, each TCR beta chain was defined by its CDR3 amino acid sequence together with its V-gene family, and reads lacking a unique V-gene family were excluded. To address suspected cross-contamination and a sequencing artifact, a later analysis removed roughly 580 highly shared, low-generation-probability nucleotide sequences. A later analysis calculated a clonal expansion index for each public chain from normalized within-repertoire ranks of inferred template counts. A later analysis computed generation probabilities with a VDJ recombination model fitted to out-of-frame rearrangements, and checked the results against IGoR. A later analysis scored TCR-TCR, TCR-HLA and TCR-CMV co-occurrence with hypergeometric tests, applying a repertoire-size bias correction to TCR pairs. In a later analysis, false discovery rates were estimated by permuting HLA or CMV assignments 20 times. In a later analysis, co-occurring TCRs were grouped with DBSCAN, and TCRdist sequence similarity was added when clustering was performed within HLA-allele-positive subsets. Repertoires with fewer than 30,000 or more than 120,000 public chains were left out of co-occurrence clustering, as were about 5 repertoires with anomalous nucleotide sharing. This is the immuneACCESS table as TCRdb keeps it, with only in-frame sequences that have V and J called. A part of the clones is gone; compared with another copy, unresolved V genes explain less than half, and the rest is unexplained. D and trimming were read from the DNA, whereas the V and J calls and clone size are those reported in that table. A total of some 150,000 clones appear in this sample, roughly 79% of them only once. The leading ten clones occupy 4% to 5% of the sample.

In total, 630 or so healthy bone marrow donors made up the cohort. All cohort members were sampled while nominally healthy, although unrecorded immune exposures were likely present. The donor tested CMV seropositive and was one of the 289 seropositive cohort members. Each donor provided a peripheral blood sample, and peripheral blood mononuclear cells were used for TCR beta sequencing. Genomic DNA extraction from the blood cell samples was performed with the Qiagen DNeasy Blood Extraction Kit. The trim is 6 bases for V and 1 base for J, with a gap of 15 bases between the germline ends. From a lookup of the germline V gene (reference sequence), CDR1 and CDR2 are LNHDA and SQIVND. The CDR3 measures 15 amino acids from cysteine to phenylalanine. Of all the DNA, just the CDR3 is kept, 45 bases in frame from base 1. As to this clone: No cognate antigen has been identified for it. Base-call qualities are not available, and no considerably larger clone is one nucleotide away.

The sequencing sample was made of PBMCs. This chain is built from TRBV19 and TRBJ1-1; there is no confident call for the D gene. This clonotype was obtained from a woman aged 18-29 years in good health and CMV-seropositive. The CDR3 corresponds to CASSSYVTENTEAFF. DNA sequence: TGTGCCAGTAGCTCCTATGTTACCGAGAACACTGAAGCTTTCTTT. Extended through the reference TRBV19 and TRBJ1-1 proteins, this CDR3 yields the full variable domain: DGGITQSPKYLFRKEGQNVTLSCEQNLNHDAMYWYRQDPGQGLRLIYYSQIVNDFQKGDIAEGYSVSREKKESFPLTVTSAQKNPTAFYLCASSSYVTENTEAFFGQGTRLTVV.